This TCR beta chain was recovered during a study of technical replicates of blood from a handful of donors. Sequencing was performed with immunoSEQ multiplex PCR; in TCRdb, only in-frame clones are kept and a portion is missing. The data hold about 83,000 clones, with just over 90% observed a single time. Trimming left V 0 bases short and J 2 bases short, with 2 bases between. Germline CDR1 reads SGHRS; CDR2 reads YFSETQ. This CDR3 has 12 residues. The source is a human donor in good health. J is TRBJ2-5 and V is TRBV5-1; D is undetermined. Sequencing input: T cells isolated from PBMCs. The CDR3 DNA reads TGCGCCAGCAGCTTGGCACAAGAGACCCAGTACTTC. Translation: CASSLAQETQYF.